The 14 T cell receptor beta chains in this list originate from one sample, sequenced in a study of CD8+ T cells in alopecia areata (dated by TCRdb to the late 2010s). The protocol used for the library was the immunoSEQ multiplex PCR assay. RNA was extracted from all samples and reverse transcribed into cDNA, which served as template for TCR sequencing. What TCRdb holds here is the immuneACCESS table cut down to in-frame rearrangements. Part of the clones is not present; checked against another copy, under half of the missing clones reflect an unresolved V gene, and the others are unexplained. Here the sample has approximately 89,000 clones; around 44% occur a single time. Almost 0.8% of the sample belongs to the ten largest clones. Material: CD4+ T cells sorted from blood. These TCRs come from a human donor with alopecia areata.

This clone was seen only once. CDR3 coding DNA: TGCGCCAGCAGCCGGGAGACAGACTCCACATACTATGGCTACACCTTC. Translation gives CASSRETDSTYYGYTF. V is TRBV4-3 and J is TRBJ1-2; tentative D call: TRBD1 (5 bases). This CDR3 is 16 amino acids long. Germline values: CDR1 LGHNA, CDR2 YSLEER. V lost 4 bases and J lost 3, with 18 bases in between.

The chain carries TRBV29-1 and TRBJ2-1; 8 bases are a match to TRBD1. The J segment lost 6 bases and the V segment lost 7 bases, leaving 8 bases of the junction unmatched. Germline V gives CDR1 SQVTM, CDR2 ANQGSEA. There are 13 residues in the CDR3. This CDR3 reads CSARTGTGNEQFF. The CDR3 nucleotides are TGCAGCGCCCGGACAGGGACTGGCAATGAGCAGTTCTTC.

V and J are TRBV5-1 and TRBJ2-7; D ambiguous. Trimming took off 4 bases at V and 9 bases at J, with 20 bases between the two ends. The CDR3 spans 14 residues. Germline CDR1 SGHRS, CDR2 YFSETQ. The CDR3 is CASSPATSVVGQYF. CDR3 nucleotides: TGCGCCAGCAGCCCCGCAACAAGCGTCGTTGGGCAGTACTTC.

The rearrangement links TRBV30 to TRBJ2-2, with 8 nucleotides matching TRBD1. The CDR3 is 14 residues long. CDR1 is GTSNPN, CDR2 SVGIG, per germline (reference sequence). The J segment lost 9 bases and the V segment lost 5 bases, leaving 11 bases of the junction unmatched. The CDR3 DNA reads as TGTGCCTGGGGATCGACAGGGGCGGAGAGGGAGCTGTTTTTT. It translates to CAWGSTGAERELFF.

The rearrangement links TRBV29-1 to TRBJ1-1, with D uncertain. The V end lost 5 bases, the J end lost 0 bases, and 7 bases lay between the germline ends. The CDR3 has 12 amino acids. Germline V CDR1 and CDR2: SQVTM, ANQGSEA. CDR3 in amino acids: CSVKNMNTEAFF. The CDR3 DNA sequence: TGCAGCGTTAAGAACATGAACACTGAAGCTTTCTTT. The full variable domain, its missing parts supplied by reference TRBV29-1 and TRBJ1-1, is SAVISQKPSRDICQRGTSLTIQCQVDSQVTMMFWYRQQPGQSLTLIATANQGSEATYESGFVIDKFPISRPNLTFSTLTVSNMSPEDSSIYLCSVKNMNTEAFFGQGTRLTVV.

The chain has TRBV30 and TRBJ1-1, with D maybe TRBD1 (5 bases). The CDR3 has 15 residues. Trimming pared 0 bases from V and 0 bases from J, leaving 11 bases between. Germline CDR1 is GTSNPN and CDR2 is SVGIG (reference sequence). The CDR3 bases are TGTGCCTGGAGTGTACCACGGGGCTTGAACACTGAAGCTTTCTTT. Its translation is CAWSVPRGLNTEAFF.

CDR3 nucleotide sequence: TGCAGCGCCGGGACAAACCAAGAGACCCAGTACTTC. Its protein product is CSAGTNQETQYF. The rearrangement links TRBV29-1 to TRBJ2-5; TRBD1 is a possible D gene (6 bases). From germline, CDR1 is SQVTM and CDR2 ANQGSEA. V lost 7 bases and J lost 0, with 9 bases in between. This CDR3 has 12 amino acids. The full variable domain, completed using reference TRBV29-1 and TRBJ2-5, is SAVISQKPSRDICQRGTSLTIQCQVDSQVTMMFWYRQQPGQSLTLIATANQGSEATYESGFVIDKFPISRPNLTFSTLTVSNMSPEDSSIYLCSAGTNQETQYFGPGTRLLVL.

The genes are TRBV15 and TRBJ2-3; a weak D match, TRBD2 (6 bases). CDR3 length: 14 residues. Per germline, CDR1 LNHNV and CDR2 YYDKDF (reference sequence). V was cut by 8 bases and J by 4 bases, with 16 bases left in between. The CDR3 sequence: CATRIRESPDTQYF. The DNA for the CDR3 is TGTGCCACCCGAATTCGGGAGTCCCCAGATACGCAGTATTTT.

The chain joins TRBV10-3 to TRBJ2-1; D remains unclear. This CDR3 is 11 amino acids long. Germline CDR1 is ENHRY and CDR2 is SYGVKD. V lost 3 bases, J lost 10 bases, and 7 bases lay in between. CDR3 in DNA: TGTGCCATCAGTGACAGGCGGGAGCAGTTCTTC. Encoded protein: CAISDRREQFF.

CDR3 bases: TGCAGCGTTGGCGGGCTCAACAATGAGCAGTTCTTC. Encoded protein: CSVGGLNNEQFF. This chain uses TRBV29-1 with TRBJ2-1, with D possibly TRBD2 on 5 matching bases. This CDR3 region has 12 residues. The V and J ends lost 4 bases and 5 bases respectively, with 9 bases between them. Germline CDR1 and CDR2: SQVTM and ANQGSEA.

This clone has just a few counts. The chain couples TRBV6-6 to TRBJ2-5; 9 bases are shared with TRBD1. The CDR3 spans 15 residues. Germline values: CDR1 MNHNY, CDR2 SVGAGI (reference sequence). The V gene end was trimmed by 2 bases and the J gene end by 5 bases; junction bases not matched to a gene: 6. Here the CDR3 DNA reads TGTGCCAGCAGTTACCCGGGACAGGGTTTGGAGACCCAGTACTTC. It specifies CASSYPGQGLETQYF.

This clone appeared a few times. V gene TRBV29-1 combines with J gene TRBJ2-3; D unclear. Germline CDR1 reads SQVTM; CDR2 reads ANQGSEA. Trimming removed 4 bases from V and 5 bases from J, with 7 bases in between. There are 11 residues in the CDR3. The CDR3 reads CSVVGGDTQYF. The DNA of the CDR3 is TGCAGCGTTGTGGGCGGAGATACGCAGTATTTT.

This clone was seen more than once but under ten times. The V call is TRBV5-1, the J call TRBJ1-6; D uncertain. This CDR3 is built from 13 residues. Trimming took off 3 bases at V and 3 bases at J, with 4 bases between the two ends. Germline V gene data show CDR1 as SGHRS and CDR2 as YFSETQ. CDR3 nucleotide sequence: TGCGCCAGCAGCTGGGACTATAATTCACCCCTCCACTTT. Translating gives CASSWDYNSPLHF.

V and J are TRBV5-1 and TRBJ2-3; 8 bases map to TRBD1. The trim removed 4 bases at V and 6 bases at J, leaving 4 bases unmatched. The CDR3 extends over 13 amino acids. The germline CDR1 and CDR2 sequences are SGHRS and YFSETQ. The CDR3, as DNA: TGCGCCAGCAGCCCCGGGGACAGGGATACGCAGTATTTT. This translates into CASSPGDRDTQYF. Full variable domain (missing parts from reference TRBV5-1 and TRBJ2-3): KAGVTQTPRYLIKTRGQQVTLSCSPISGHRSVSWYQQTPGQGLQFLFEYFSETQRNKGNFPGRFSGRQFSNSRSEMNVSTLELGDSALYLCASSPGDRDTQYFGPGTRLTVL.